Below are 3 T cell receptor beta chains sequenced from a single sample in a study of CD8+CD57+ T cells in acquired aplastic anemia. Genomic DNA was employed as the template in profiling TCR beta VDJ and CDR3. TCRdb reprocessed the reads with MiXCR, giving one entry per CDR3 protein. In the table there are around 180,000 distinct CDR3 sequences, approximately 48% of which are singletons. Patients selected for sequencing had displayed CD8+CD57+ cell expansion by flow cytometry. What was sequenced was sorted CD4+, CD8+, or CD8+CD57+ T cells (not recorded which) from PBMCs. The source of these receptors is a human donor with aplastic anemia.

This clonotype was found a few times. The rearrangement uses TRBV24-1 and TRBJ1-2; D possibly corresponds to TRBD1 (6 bases). Germline V gene data show CDR1 as KGHDR and CDR2 as SFDVKD. The CDR3 spans 12 residues. The V end lost 4 bases, the J end lost 8 bases, and 10 bases lay between the germline ends. For the CDR3, the DNA is TGTGCCACCAGTGACCCCGACAGGGGCTACACCTTC. This sequence encodes CATSDPDRGYTF.

This clonotype was observed at least ten times. The V gene is TRBV11-1, the J gene TRBJ2-3; 8 positions agree with TRBD1. Unmatched junction bases numbered 12, after V lost 7 bases and J lost 3 bases. Germline CDR1 reads SGHAT; CDR2 reads FQDESV (reference sequence). CDR3 length equals 16 residues. As DNA, the CDR3 is TGTGCCAGCACCCCGATGACAGGGGCCGGAACAGATACGCAGTATTTT. This translates into CASTPMTGAGTDTQYF.

This clonotype was counted at least ten times. V and J are TRBV9 and TRBJ2-5; 7 bases map to TRBD2. Germline V CDR1 and CDR2: SGDLS, YYNGEE. V gave up 0 bases and J gave up 5 bases; unmatched junction bases: 7. CDR3 length: 15 residues. CDR3: CASSVVAGAGETQYF. CDR3 coding DNA: TGTGCCAGCAGCGTAGTGGCGGGAGCCGGGGAGACCCAGTACTTC.